This T cell receptor (beta chain) was observed in a study of OX40 agonist ivuxolimab in advanced cancers. Study information: Aged 23 to 79 with a mean of 60 years, they were around 83% male.

Generated by immunoSEQ multiplex PCR, the TCRdb table keeps only in-frame clones and is missing some. The sample shows approximately 69,000 clones, just under 85% of them seen only once. Germline V gene data show CDR1 as KGHSH and CDR2 as LQKENI. With V trimmed by 3 bases and J by 4 bases, 1 base remained unmatched. The CDR3 is made up of 16 amino acids. V usage is TRBV18 and J usage is TRBJ2-3; TRBD2 aligns across 16 bases. Source: CD4+ or CD8+ T cells sorted from blood, taken in a trial of the OX40 agonist ivuxolimab. This receptor was obtained from an adult with an advanced solid tumor such as melanoma, head and neck, liver or kidney cancer. CDR3 DNA sequence: TGTGCCAGCTCACCGGGACTAGCGGGGGGGCCAGATACGCAGTATTTT. Translated, it gives CASSPGLAGGPDTQYF.